The 20 T cell receptor beta chains presented below share a single source sample, sequenced in a study of Tregs in tolerant kidney transplant recipients. Measured with immunoSEQ multiplex PCR; TCRdb has only the in-frame clones, and not every one. This sample's table reports about 48,000 clones. This sample comprised CD4+ T cells from blood, obtained before the transplant. These receptors were collected from a human donor who received a combined kidney and bone marrow transplant.

Comments on this clone: The sequenced fragment ends 3 residues before the CDR3 boundary, so the rest is inferred from the germline J gene. This sequence joins TRBV19 and TRBJ2-7; the D is unclear. Looked up from germline, CDR1 is LNHDA and CDR2 is SQIVND (reference sequence). V was shortened by 4 bases and J by 6 bases, with 16 bases between the two germline ends. The CDR3 sequence is 14 residues long. The chain's CDR3 is CASSTGEVPSEQYF. Incomplete CDR3 DNA: TGTGCCAGTAGTACTGGTGAGGTTCCCTCCGAG. The entire variable domain, with the rest obtained from reference TRBV19 and TRBJ2-7, is as follows: DGGITQSPKYLFRKEGQNVTLSCEQNLNHDAMYWYRQDPGQGLRLIYYSQIVNDFQKGDIAEGYSVSREKKESFPLTVTSAQKNPTAFYLCASSTGEVPSEQYFGPGTRLTVT.

About this clone: The read ends 3 residues before the CDR3 terminus; that terminus is restored from the germline J gene. The rearrangement links TRBV19 to TRBJ2-5, with TRBD2 as a possible D gene (5 bases). The V end lost 6 bases, the J end lost 2 bases, and 16 bases lay between the germline ends. The CDR3 spans 15 residues. Germline CDR1 and CDR2: LNHDA and SQIVND (reference sequence). Partial CDR3 DNA: TGTGCCAGTAGAGGTGAGGGTAAACCTCAAGAGACC. It codes for CASRGEGKPQET. The whole CDR3 region reads CASRGEGKPQETQYF.

Concerning this clone: The read is 3 residues too short to cover the CDR3 end, so that end is filled in from the germline J gene. The chain couples TRBV7-2 to TRBJ2-3, with 9 bases that match TRBD2. Germline CDR1 SGHTA, CDR2 FQGNSA. J was trimmed by 2 bases and V by 0 bases; bases with no gene match: 6. The CDR3 extends over 17 amino acids. The sequenced part of the CDR3 DNA is TGTGCCAGCAGCTTAGCTTTCCTAGCGGGGAACACAGATACG. Translated, it gives CASSLAFLAGNTDT. The complete CDR3 reads CASSLAFLAGNTDTQYF.

Turning to this clone: From the germline J gene comes the end of the CDR3, since the read stops 3 residues before it. The chain combines TRBV5-1 with TRBJ2-5, with D possibly being TRBD2 (6 bases). Germline V gene data show CDR1 as SGHRS and CDR2 as YFSETQ. V lost 4 bases and J lost 5, with 12 bases in between. The CDR3 is made up of 13 amino acids. The CDR3 loop is CASSELAGETQYF. CDR3 DNA, as far as it was read: TGCGCCAGCAGCGAACTAGCCGGGGAGACC.

For this clone: The read gets to within 3 residues of the CDR3 end, and the germline J gene fills in the rest. This chain uses TRBV10-3 with TRBJ2-7; D gene uncertain. Germline CDR1 reads ENHRY; CDR2 reads SYGVKD. V shed 8 bases and J shed 0 bases, with 11 bases lying between them. The CDR3 extends over 13 amino acids. The sequenced part of the CDR3 DNA is TGTGCCATCGCAGGATCCGGCTCCTACGAG. Protein sequence: CAIAGSGSYE. The CDR3, in full, reads CAIAGSGSYEQYF.

With regard to this clone: The read ends 3 residues early relative to the CDR3; the germline J gene fills the gap. The genes are TRBV2 and TRBJ2-7; a possible D gene is TRBD2 (5 bases). Germline assignment: CDR1 SNHLY and CDR2 FYNNEI. The germline V and J ends were trimmed by 4 bases and 0 bases, with 10 bases remaining between them. The CDR3 has 14 residues. The sequenced part of the CDR3 DNA is TGTGCCAGCAGTGCAGCGGTCAGCTCCTACGAG. Amino acid sequence: CASSAAVSSYE. The CDR3, in full, reads CASSAAVSSYEQYF.

Comments on this clone: The read gets to within 3 residues of the CDR3 end, and the germline J gene fills in the rest. This chain uses TRBV19 with TRBJ1-3; the match to TRBD1 covers 9 bases. CDR1 LNHDA and CDR2 SQIVND come from the germline V gene (reference sequence). The CDR3 extends over 16 amino acids. V was clipped by 7 bases and J by 4 bases; unmatched bases: 11. The CDR3: CASIGQGSSMGNTIYF. The sequenced CDR3 bases are TGTGCCAGTATCGGACAGGGGAGCTCAATGGGAAACACC.

As to this clone: The read gets to within 3 residues of the CDR3 end, and the germline J gene fills in the rest. This chain links TRBV30 with TRBJ1-1; TRBD1 matches at 10 bases. The CDR3 is made up of 15 amino acids. The V gene end was trimmed by 1 base and the J gene end by 4 bases; junction bases not matched to a gene: 6. Germline V gene data show CDR1 as GTSNPN and CDR2 as SVGIG (reference sequence). CDR3 protein: CAWSAGQGGSTEAFF. The covered CDR3 bases are TGTGCCTGGAGTGCCGGACAGGGGGGGAGCACTGAA.

As to this clone: The sequenced fragment ends 3 residues before the CDR3 boundary, so the rest is inferred from the germline J gene. This chain joins TRBV6-1 and TRBJ2-5, with D possibly TRBD1 on 5 matching bases. This CDR3 contains 17 residues. Germline V gene data show CDR1 as MNHNS and CDR2 as SASEGT. V lost 2 bases, J lost 2 bases, and 18 bases lay in between. CDR3: CASSESQGHPVQETQYF. The sequenced part of the CDR3 DNA is TGTGCCAGCAGTGAATCTCAGGGCCATCCCGTTCAAGAGACC.

As concerns this clone: The read stops 3 residues short of the end of the CDR3; the missing end is completed from the germline J gene. This chain connects TRBV11-3 to TRBJ2-6; TRBD1 aligns across 9 bases. The trim removed 5 bases at V and 2 bases at J, leaving 1 base unmatched. The CDR3 extends over 15 amino acids. Germline V lookup: CDR1 SGHNT, CDR2 YENEEA. The CDR3 sequence is CASSRTGAGANVLTF. The CDR3 bases that were read are TGTGCCAGCAGCCGGACAGGGGCTGGGGCCAACGTC.

In regard to this clone: The CDR3 end is not reached by the read, which stops 3 residues before it; the germline J gene fills it in. The J gene is TRBJ1-1, the V gene TRBV2; 10 bases align to TRBD1. V lost 7 bases to trimming and J lost 0 bases; unmatched junction nucleotides: 8. CDR1 SNHLY and CDR2 FYNNEI come from the germline V gene. CDR3 length: 16 amino acids. The covered CDR3 bases are TGTGCCAGCAACCCGGGACAGGGGAGAGTGAACACTGAA. Its protein product is CASNPGQGRVNTE. The CDR3 in its entirety is CASNPGQGRVNTEAFF.

Worth noting for this clone: The sequence runs out 3 residues before the end of the CDR3; the remainder is reconstructed from the germline J gene. The chain couples TRBV18 to TRBJ2-2; D may be TRBD1 (6 bases). The CDR3 length is 15 residues. Germline CDR1 KGHSH, CDR2 LQKENI. With 6 bases removed from V and 4 bases from J, the gap between germline ends came to 15 bases. The covered CDR3 bases are TGTGCCAGCTCTCCCTCGGACAGCAGCACCGGGGAG. This translates into CASSPSDSSTGE. The complete CDR3 sequence is CASSPSDSSTGELFF.

As concerns this clone: Sequencing ends 3 residues short of the CDR3 end; the germline J gene provides the rest. The chain joins TRBV5-1 to TRBJ2-3; D is possibly TRBD1 (6 bases). Between the trimmed V and J ends, which lost 4 bases and 0 bases, there was a span of 12 bases. There are 15 residues in the CDR3. Germline CDR1 reads SGHRS; CDR2 reads YFSETQ. The CDR3 spells CASSLGQISTDTQYF. Partial CDR3 DNA: TGCGCCAGCAGCCTAGGACAGATTAGCACAGATACG.

Notes on this clone: The read terminates 3 residues before the CDR3 end, so the remaining end is supplied by the germline J gene. This chain connects TRBV15 to TRBJ1-5, with D uncertain. With 0 bases removed from V and 3 bases from J, the gap between germline ends came to 9 bases. This CDR3 has 15 amino acids. Germline V gene data show CDR1 as LNHNV and CDR2 as YYDKDF (reference sequence). The CDR3 here is CATSRDWQINQPQHF. The CDR3 bases that were read are TGTGCCACCAGCAGAGACTGGCAGATCAATCAGCCC.

About this clone: The read comes to an end 3 residues before the CDR3 does, leaving the germline J gene to fill in the end. The chain links TRBV23-1 to TRBJ2-5; TRBD1 might be the D (6 bases). TRBV23-1 is an ORF, and what it does is uncertain. The CDR3 runs to 15 residues. Trimming cost V 4 bases and J 7 bases, with 19 bases left between them. The CDR3 sequence is CASSPETGRSVTQYF. The sequenced CDR3 bases are TGCGCCAGCAGTCCCGAAACAGGGCGTTCGGTGACC.

With respect to this clone: The read is 3 residues too short to cover the CDR3 end, so that end is filled in from the germline J gene. This chain uses TRBV19 with TRBJ2-7, with D perhaps matching TRBD1 (6 bases). Germline V lookup: CDR1 LNHDA, CDR2 SQIVND (reference sequence). V dropped 4 bases and J dropped 0 bases, with 10 bases sitting between them. This CDR3 spans 14 amino acids. The CDR3 bases that were read are TGTGCCAGTAGTACTAACAGGGCCTCCTACGAG. Its translation: CASSTNRASYE. The whole CDR3 region reads CASSTNRASYEQYF.

To note about this clone: The DNA ends 3 residues before the CDR3 does, and the rest of the CDR3 is filled in from the germline J gene. J is TRBJ2-5 and V is TRBV7-9, with 7 bases matching TRBD2. The germline CDR1 and CDR2 sequences are SEHNR and FQNEAQ (reference sequence). V trimming: 2 bases; J trimming: 7 bases; junction bases outside the gene matches: 4. The CDR3 has 13 residues. The CDR3 DNA, read in part, is TGTGCCAGCAGCTTAAGCGGGGAGGGGACC. Translating gives CASSLSGEGT. The CDR3, in full, reads CASSLSGEGTQYF. Full variable domain (remainder filled in from reference TRBV7-9 and TRBJ2-5): DTGVSQNPRHKITKRGQNVTFRCDPISEHNRLYWYRQTLGQGPEFLTYFQNEAQLEKSRLLSDRFSAERPKGSFSTLEIQRTEQGDSAMYLCASSLSGEGTQYFGPGTRLLVL.

As to this clone: The sequence runs out 3 residues before the end of the CDR3; the remainder is reconstructed from the germline J gene. The J gene is TRBJ2-1, the V gene TRBV7-6; 9 bases fit TRBD2. This CDR3 is 16 amino acids long. With V trimmed by 5 bases and J by 7 bases, 12 bases remained unmatched. CDR1 and CDR2 (germline): SGHVS, FNYEAQ. The sequenced part of the CDR3 DNA is TGTGCCAGCAGCCGCCTTCTAGCGGGACGGGGGAATGAG. The encoded protein is CASSRLLAGRGNE. The entire CDR3 sequence reads CASSRLLAGRGNEQFF.

Comment on this clone: With the read ending 3 residues before the CDR3 end, the germline J gene is used to fill in that end. This rearrangement joins TRBV5-1 to TRBJ1-5; TRBD1 agrees at 7 bases. CDR1 and CDR2 (germline): SGHRS, YFSETQ. The CDR3 extends over 13 amino acids. V shed 4 bases and J 5 bases; nucleotides not matched to a gene: 3. The part of the CDR3 DNA that was read is TGCGCCAGCAGCGACACAGGGGATCAGCCC. Translating it yields CASSDTGDQP. From start to end, the CDR3 is CASSDTGDQPQHF.

About this clone itself: The CDR3 is cut off 3 residues early in the read; its end comes from the germline J gene. The V and J genes are TRBV7-2 and TRBJ1-4; D might be TRBD1 (6 bases). V was cut by 0 bases and J by 5 bases, with 19 bases left in between. This CDR3 comprises 18 residues. Per the germline V gene, CDR1 is SGHTA and CDR2 is FQGNSA. The CDR3 here is CASSLAPAGGGQNEKLFF. The DNA read from the CDR3 is TGTGCCAGCAGCTTAGCGCCGGCGGGGGGGGGCCAAAATGAAAAA.